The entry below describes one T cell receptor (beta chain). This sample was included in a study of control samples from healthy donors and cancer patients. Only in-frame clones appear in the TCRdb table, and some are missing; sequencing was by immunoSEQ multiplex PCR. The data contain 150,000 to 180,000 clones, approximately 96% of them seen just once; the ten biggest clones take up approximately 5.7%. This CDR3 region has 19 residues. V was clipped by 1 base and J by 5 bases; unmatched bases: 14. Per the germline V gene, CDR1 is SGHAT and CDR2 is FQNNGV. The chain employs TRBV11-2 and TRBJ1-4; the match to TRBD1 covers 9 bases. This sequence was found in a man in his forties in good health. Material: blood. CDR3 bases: TGTGCCAGCAGCTTAGTGGGAGGACCGGGACAGGGTAAAAATGAAAAACTGTTTTTT. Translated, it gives CASSLVGGPGQGKNEKLFF.